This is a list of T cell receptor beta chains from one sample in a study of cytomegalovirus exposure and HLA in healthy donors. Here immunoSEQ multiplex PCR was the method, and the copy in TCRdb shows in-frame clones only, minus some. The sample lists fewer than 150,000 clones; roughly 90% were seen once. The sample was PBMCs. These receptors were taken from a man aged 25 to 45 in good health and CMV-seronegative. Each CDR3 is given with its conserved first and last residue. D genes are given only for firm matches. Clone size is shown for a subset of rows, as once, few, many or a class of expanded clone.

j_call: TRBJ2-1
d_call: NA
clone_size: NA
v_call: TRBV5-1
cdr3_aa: CASSLGAPSYNEQFF
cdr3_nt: TGCGCCAGCAGCTTGGGAGCTCCCTCCTACAATGAGCAGTTCTTC

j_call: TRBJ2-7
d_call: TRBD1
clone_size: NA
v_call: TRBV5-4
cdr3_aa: CASSGRDRGYEQYF
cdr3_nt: TGTGCCAGCAGCGGACGGGACAGGGGTTACGAGCAGTACTTC

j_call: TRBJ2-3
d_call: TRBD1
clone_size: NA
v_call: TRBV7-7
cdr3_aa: CASSRDRGQDTQYF
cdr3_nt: TGTGCCAGCAGCCGGGACAGGGGACAAGATACGCAGTATTTT

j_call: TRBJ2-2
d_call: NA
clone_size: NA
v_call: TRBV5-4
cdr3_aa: CASSFRDTFTGELFF
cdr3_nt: TGTGCCAGCAGCTTCCGGGACACGTTCACCGGGGAGCTGTTTTTT

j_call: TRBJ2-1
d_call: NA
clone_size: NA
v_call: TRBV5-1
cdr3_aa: CASSSAFPGSFSEQFF
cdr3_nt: TGCGCCAGCAGCTCCGCCTTCCCCGGGAGTTTTAGTGAGCAGTTCTTC

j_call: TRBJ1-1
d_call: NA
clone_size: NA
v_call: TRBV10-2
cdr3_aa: CASRTRMNTEAFF
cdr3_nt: TGCGCCAGCAGGACTCGGATGAACACTGAAGCTTTCTTT

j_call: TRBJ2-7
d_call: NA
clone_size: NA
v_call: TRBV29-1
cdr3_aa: CSVEVSSYEQYF
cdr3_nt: TGCAGCGTTGAAGTTTCGTCCTACGAGCAGTACTTC

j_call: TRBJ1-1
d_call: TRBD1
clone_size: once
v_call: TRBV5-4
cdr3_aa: CASRSPGQGSLNTEAFF
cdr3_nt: TGTGCCAGCAGATCTCCGGGACAGGGATCCCTGAACACTGAAGCTTTCTTT

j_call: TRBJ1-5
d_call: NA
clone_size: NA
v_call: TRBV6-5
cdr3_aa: CASSLNGQHNQPQHF
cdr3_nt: TGTGCCAGCAGTTTAAACGGACAGCACAATCAGCCCCAGCATTTT

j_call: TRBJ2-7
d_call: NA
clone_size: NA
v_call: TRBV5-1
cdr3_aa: CASSLKGAEQYF
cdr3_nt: TGCGCCAGCAGCTTGAAAGGGGCCGAGCAGTACTTC

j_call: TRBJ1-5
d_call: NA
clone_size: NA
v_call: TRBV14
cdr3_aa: CASSQGTGQPQHF
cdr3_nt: TGTGCCAGCAGCCAGGGTACAGGTCAGCCCCAGCATTTT